The present TCR beta chain was sequenced within a study of T cells in Graves' hyperthyroidism and ophthalmopathy. CDR3 length: 17 amino acids. CDR1 is MNHNS and CDR2 is SASEGT in the germline V gene. Trimming at V came to 4 bases and at J to 4 bases, leaving 12 bases not matched to a gene. Overall study results and limits: The blood repertoire included most of the expanded thyroid clonotypes above 0.001.

RNA transcripts yielded amplified TCR beta CDR3 regions. A set of HTBI primers served as the primers for a first-round RT-PCR of the TCR CDR3. TCRdb called the multiplex PCR reads again in MiXCR, with one record for every CDR3 protein. Found here are a few hundred thousand distinct CDR3 sequences, around 42% of them singletons; the top ten hold about 8%. Comment on this clonotype: The antigen is unknown.

This chain connects TRBV6-1 to TRBJ1-2; the match to TRBD1 covers 10 bases. The sequencing sample was made of peripheral blood or thyroid tissue (not recorded which). This receptor was identified in a woman under 30 with Graves' hyperthyroidism. Here the CDR3 reads CASSVRDRGQRGYGYTF. The CDR3 DNA follows: TGTGCCAGCAGTGTCCGGGACAGGGGTCAACGGGGCTATGGCTACACCTTC.